This T cell receptor (beta chain) is drawn from a study of blood T cell repertoires in COVID-19. Study in general: Material from acute and convalescent COVID-19 was sourced from the United States, Italy and Spain. PBMCs, B-cell-depleted T cells, or T cells were the source of the cDNA or gDNA that made up the material.

In the authors' workflow: Amplification with reference gene primers provided the estimates of nucleated cell counts. Data came from immunoSEQ multiplex PCR; TCRdb stores just in-frame clones and leaves some out. The DNA was the basis for D and trimming; V, J and clone size are from that table. The sample yields 200,000 to 250,000 clones, roughly 80% seen once. This TCR came from a man older than 75 with acute or convalescent COVID-19. Sequenced input: peripheral blood.

This chain's CDR3 is CASRPTSSSGNTIYF. The CDR3, as DNA: TGTGCCAGCAGACCGACAAGTTCCTCTGGAAACACCATATATTTT. The rearrangement uses TRBV2 and TRBJ1-3; D remains unclear. The V and J ends lost 6 bases and 0 bases respectively, with 12 bases between them. Germline-derived CDR1 and CDR2 are SNHLY and FYNNEI. There are 15 residues in the CDR3.